This passage covers 18 T cell receptor beta chains from one sample sequenced in a study of cytomegalovirus exposure and HLA in healthy donors. It was with 60 Vbeta and 13 Jbeta primers that the PCR ran. Libraries were prepared by immunoSEQ multiplex PCR; TCRdb keeps only in-frame clonotypes and omits some of them. The sample lists approximately 130,000 clones; approximately 75% were seen once. The sequenced material came from PBMCs. All receptors come from a woman aged 40-49 years in good health and CMV-seropositive.

This clone has more than one count but fewer than ten. This chain links TRBV18 with TRBJ1-1; D might be TRBD1 (5 bases). The V gene's germline CDR1 is KGHSH and CDR2 LQKENI. V dropped 3 bases and J dropped 4 bases, with 15 bases sitting between them. The CDR3 totals 15 residues. The CDR3 DNA reads TGTGCCAGCTCACCGGGGTTAGGGGAGGGCACTGAAGCTTTCTTT. It is translated as CASSPGLGEGTEAFF.

V and J are TRBV5-1 and TRBJ1-2; 7 nucleotides line up with TRBD1. V was clipped by 3 bases and J by 7 bases; unmatched bases: 6. CDR1 SGHRS and CDR2 YFSETQ come from the germline V gene. This CDR3 region has 13 residues. In DNA, the CDR3 is TGCGCCAGCAGCTCCGGACAGGTTTCTGGCTACACCTTC. Amino acids: CASSSGQVSGYTF.

The rearrangement links TRBV29-1 to TRBJ1-1; 8 bases match TRBD1. The CDR3 has 12 amino acids. CDR1 is SQVTM, CDR2 ANQGSEA, per germline. With V trimmed by 3 bases and J by 7 bases, 4 bases remained unmatched. The CDR3 loop reads CSVEYRGVEAFF. The CDR3 DNA follows: TGCAGCGTTGAGTACAGGGGGGTTGAAGCTTTCTTT.

The rearrangement joins TRBV5-1 to TRBJ1-5; 9 nucleotides agree with TRBD1. CDR1 is SGHRS and CDR2 is YFSETQ in the germline V gene. The CDR3 length is 14 residues. Trimming at V came to 0 bases and at J to 8 bases, leaving 3 bases not matched to a gene. The CDR3 sequence: CASSLGDREEPQHF. CDR3 coding DNA: TGCGCCAGCAGCTTGGGGGACAGGGAAGAGCCCCAGCATTTT.

The rearrangement links TRBV5-6 to TRBJ1-2; 7 bases are shared with TRBD1. V trimming: 2 bases; J trimming: 1 base; junction bases outside the gene matches: 5. The CDR3 spans 15 residues. The germline V gene has CDR1 SGHDT and CDR2 YYEEEE. This CDR3 is CASSFGTDFNYGYTF. The DNA of the CDR3 is TGTGCCAGCAGCTTCGGGACAGACTTTAACTATGGCTACACCTTC. The whole variable domain, remainder taken from reference TRBV5-6 and TRBJ1-2, is DAGVTQSPTHLIKTRGQQVTLRCSPKSGHDTVSWYQQALGQGPQFIFQYYEEEERQRGNFPDRFSGHQFPNYSSELNVNALLLGDSALYLCASSFGTDFNYGYTFGSGTRLTVV.

This clone was observed at least ten times. V and J are TRBV30 and TRBJ1-2; 7 bases agree with TRBD1. CDR3 length equals 15 residues. Germline V lookup: CDR1 GTSNPN, CDR2 SVGIG (reference sequence). J lost 4 bases, V lost 5 bases, and 13 bases had no gene match. The CDR3 here is CAWYRGRSEVYGYTF. The DNA of the CDR3 is TGTGCCTGGTACAGGGGTAGGTCGGAGGTCTATGGCTACACCTTC.

The chain employs TRBV7-9 and TRBJ2-2; 7 bases are shared with TRBD2. The CDR3 sequence is 17 residues long. V dropped 2 bases and J dropped 4; count of bases not matched to a gene: 10. CDR1 SEHNR and CDR2 FQNEAQ come from the germline V gene (reference sequence). The CDR3 DNA reads as TGTGCCAGCAGCTTACCCTTGGAAACGGGGGGCACCGGGGAGCTGTTTTTT. Translating it yields CASSLPLETGGTGELFF.

This clone was observed once. J is TRBJ2-5 and V is TRBV4-2, with D hard to call. The DNA end favors TRBJ2-7, so the J call may be wrong. The CDR3 contains 14 residues. Germline-derived CDR1 and CDR2 are LGHNA and YNFKEQ. For the CDR3, the DNA is TGTGCCAGCAGCCAAGGGCTAGAGGTCTACGAGCAGTACTTC. As protein: CASSQGLEVYEQYF.

The rearrangement joins TRBV28 to TRBJ2-3, with 7 bases identical to TRBD2. V trimming: 7 bases; J trimming: 9 bases; junction bases outside the gene matches: 4. The CDR3 has 11 amino acids. The germline gives CDR1 MDHEN, CDR2 SYDVKM. CDR3: CASTARETQYF. CDR3 coding DNA: TGTGCCAGCACGGCGCGGGAGACGCAGTATTTT. The entire variable domain, with the rest obtained from reference TRBV28 and TRBJ2-3, is as follows: DVKVTQSSRYLVKRTGEKVFLECVQDMDHENMFWYRQDPGLGLRLIYFSYDVKMKEKGDIPEGYSVSREKKERFSLILESASTNQTSMYLCASTARETQYFGPGTRLTVL.

The rearrangement joins TRBV4-1 to TRBJ1-5; tentative D call: TRBD1 (5 bases). Germline V lookup: CDR1 MGHRA, CDR2 YSYEKL. Trimming took 1 base from V and 0 from J, leaving 10 bases between them. This CDR3 region has 16 residues. The CDR3 DNA is TGCGCCAGCAGCCAAGGTTGGGGGGATAGCAATCAGCCCCAGCATTTT. Its protein is CASSQGWGDSNQPQHF.

The chain has TRBV5-8 and TRBJ1-1, with D maybe TRBD1 (6 bases). The ends were cut back, 7 bases at V and 4 bases at J, with 17 bases in the middle. Germline loops: CDR1 SGHTS, CDR2 YDEGEE. The length of the CDR3 is 14 residues. As DNA, the CDR3 is TGTGCCAGCCAGGGCCGGGGGGGGGCCACTGAAGCTTTCTTT. Translated: CASQGRGGATEAFF.

A few counts support this clone. The chain couples TRBV27 to TRBJ2-3; TRBD1 might be the D (6 bases). The CDR3 has 16 amino acids. CDR1 and CDR2 from the germline V gene are MNHEY and SMNVEV (reference sequence). Trimming removed 4 bases at V and 0 bases at J, with 14 bases between. The CDR3 DNA sequence: TGTGCCAGCAGTTCCCGGACAGAGATAAGCACAGATACGCAGTATTTT. It yields the protein CASSSRTEISTDTQYF.

The chain couples TRBV5-4 to TRBJ2-7; the match to TRBD2 covers 12 bases. The CDR3 covers 16 residues. Germline loops: CDR1 SGHNT, CDR2 YYREEE (reference sequence). Trimming cost V 3 bases and J 2 bases; bases outside gene matches: 6. The CDR3 sequence is CASSSRTSGAPYEQYF. CDR3 DNA sequence: TGTGCCAGCAGCTCTCGGACTAGCGGGGCCCCCTACGAGCAGTACTTC.

The chain is built from TRBV29-1 and TRBJ1-1; TRBD1 might be the D (5 bases). This CDR3 has 12 residues. Germline assignment: CDR1 SQVTM and CDR2 ANQGSEA. V lost 5 bases to trimming and J lost 5 bases, with 12 bases between them. CDR3 region: CSVNQGRTEAFF. CDR3 DNA sequence: TGCAGCGTTAACCAGGGTAGAACTGAAGCTTTCTTT.

This rearrangement joins TRBV28 to TRBJ2-7; no reliable D call. Germline CDR1 is MDHEN and CDR2 is SYDVKM. The V gene lost 2 bases and the J gene lost 8 bases, with 10 bases spanning the gap. The CDR3 spans 12 residues. CDR3 amino acids: CASSLELLKQYF. The CDR3 DNA reads as TGTGCCAGCAGTTTAGAGCTATTAAAGCAGTACTTC.

The genes are TRBV11-3 and TRBJ1-1; no firm D call. The CDR3 sequence is 13 residues long. V dropped 2 bases and J dropped 3 bases, with 7 bases sitting between them. Germline V gives CDR1 SGHNT, CDR2 YENEEA. For the CDR3, the DNA is TGTGCCAGCAGCTTACACGGGGACACTGAAGCTTTCTTT. This translates into CASSLHGDTEAFF.

The chain links TRBV2 to TRBJ2-5; possibly TRBD1 for D (5 bases). The V end was cut by 8 bases, the J end by 0 bases, with 16 bases between. Looked up from germline, CDR1 is SNHLY and CDR2 is FYNNEI. The CDR3 contains 15 residues. The CDR3 region has the DNA TGTGCCAGCGTCCGACAGAATCTCTACCAAGAGACCCAGTACTTC. It translates to CASVRQNLYQETQYF.

In DNA, the CDR3 is TGTGCCAGCAGAGTCGGGACTAGCGGAGTCTACAATGAGCAGTTCTTC. As protein: CASRVGTSGVYNEQFF. V gene TRBV2 combines with J gene TRBJ2-1; 11 bases are shared with TRBD2. The J segment lost 3 bases and the V segment lost 6 bases, leaving 7 bases of the junction unmatched. This CDR3 region has 16 residues. CDR1 is SNHLY and CDR2 is FYNNEI in the germline V gene.